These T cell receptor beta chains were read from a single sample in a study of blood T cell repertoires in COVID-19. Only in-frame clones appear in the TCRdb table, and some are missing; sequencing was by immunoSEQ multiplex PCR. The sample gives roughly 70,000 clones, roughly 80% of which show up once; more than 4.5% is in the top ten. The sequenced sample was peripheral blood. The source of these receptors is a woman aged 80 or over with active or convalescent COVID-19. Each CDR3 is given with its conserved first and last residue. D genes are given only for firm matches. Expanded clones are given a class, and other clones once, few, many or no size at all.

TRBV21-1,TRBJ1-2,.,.,CASSTRQADNYGYTF,TGTGCCAGCAGCACTCGACAGGCTGATAACTATGGCTACACCTTC
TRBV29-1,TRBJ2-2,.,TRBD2,CSVEGSSGANTGELFF,TGCAGCGTTGAAGGGTCTAGCGGAGCGAACACCGGGGAGCTGTTTTTT
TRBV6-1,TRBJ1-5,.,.,CASSVLAESLSGNQPQHF,TGTGCCAGCAGTGTCTTGGCGGAAAGCCTATCCGGGAATCAGCCCCAGCATTTT
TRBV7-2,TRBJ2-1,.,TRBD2,CASSLYTSGDNEQFF,TGTGCCAGCAGCTTATACACTAGCGGAGACAATGAGCAGTTCTTC
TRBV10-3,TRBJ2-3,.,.,CAISRSYADTQYF,TGTGCCATCAGCCGGTCCTATGCAGATACGCAGTATTTT
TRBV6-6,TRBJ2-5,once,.,CASSYPGSLKETQYF,TGTGCCAGCAGTTACCCGGGGAGCCTCAAAGAGACCCAGTACTTC
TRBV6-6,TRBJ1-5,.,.,CASNDARGRQPQHF,TGTGCCAGCAACGACGCCAGGGGCAGGCAGCCCCAGCATTTT
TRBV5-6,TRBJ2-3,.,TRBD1,CASSSNLTPGQGTTDTQYF,TGTGCCAGCAGCTCGAACTTAACACCGGGACAGGGAACTACAGATACGCAGTATTTT
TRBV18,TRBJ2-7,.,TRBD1,CASSPKTGPSYEQYF,TGTGCCAGCTCACCTAAGACAGGGCCTAGCTACGAGCAGTACTTC
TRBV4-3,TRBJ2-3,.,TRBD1,CASRPGQGVYPSTDTQYF,TGCGCCAGCAGACCTGGACAGGGGGTCTATCCTAGCACAGATACGCAGTATTTT
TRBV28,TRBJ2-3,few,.,CASSLSVGLQHADTQYF,TGTGCCAGCAGTTTATCGGTGGGCTTGCAGCATGCAGATACGCAGTATTTT
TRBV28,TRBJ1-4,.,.,CASVTAGGTNEKLFF,TGTGCCAGCGTAACAGCTGGTGGGACTAATGAAAAACTGTTTTTT
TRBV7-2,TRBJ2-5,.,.,CASRTGGVNQETQYF,TGTGCCAGCAGGACCGGCGGGGTAAACCAAGAGACCCAGTACTTC
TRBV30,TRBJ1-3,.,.,CALAGSGNTIYF,TGTGCCCTGGCGGGGTCTGGAAACACCATATATTTT
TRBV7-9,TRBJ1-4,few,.,CASSPTKKLFF,TGTGCCAGCAGCCCTACCAAAAAACTGTTTTTT
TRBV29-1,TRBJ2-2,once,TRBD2,CSVSGLAGPTGELFF,TGCAGCGTCTCGGGACTAGCGGGACCAACCGGGGAGCTGTTTTTT
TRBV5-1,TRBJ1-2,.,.,CASSPTANYGYTF,TGCGCCAGCAGCCCGACAGCTAACTATGGCTACACCTTC
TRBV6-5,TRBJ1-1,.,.,CASRGQPGTEAFF,TGTGCCAGCAGAGGACAGCCGGGGACTGAAGCTTTCTTT
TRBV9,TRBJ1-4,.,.,CASSVGGTTNEKLFF,TGTGCCAGCAGCGTAGGAGGAACAACTAATGAAAAACTGTTTTTT
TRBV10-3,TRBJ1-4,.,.,CAISELANGEKLFF,TGTGCCATCAGTGAGTTGGCGAACGGGGAAAAACTGTTTTTT
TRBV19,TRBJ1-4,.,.,CASTPILRSRNEKLFF,TGTGCCAGTACTCCCATTTTGAGAAGCCGTAATGAAAAACTGTTTTTT
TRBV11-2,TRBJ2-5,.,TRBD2,CASSPRTSGFKGETQYF,TGTGCCAGCAGCCCGCGGACTAGCGGATTCAAGGGGGAGACCCAGTACTTC
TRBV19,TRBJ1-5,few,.,CASSLRDTNQPQHF,TGTGCCAGTAGCCTCCGGGACACCAATCAGCCCCAGCATTTT
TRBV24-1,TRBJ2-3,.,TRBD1,CATKGQSTDTQYF,TGTGCCACCAAGGGACAGAGCACAGATACGCAGTATTTT
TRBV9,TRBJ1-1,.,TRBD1,CASSAGILDRGLWTEAFF,TGTGCCAGCAGCGCGGGGATTTTGGACAGGGGGCTCTGGACTGAAGCTTTCTTT
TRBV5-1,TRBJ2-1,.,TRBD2,CASSLSAGGPANEQFF,TGCGCCAGCAGCCTCTCAGCGGGGGGGCCGGCCAATGAGCAGTTCTTC
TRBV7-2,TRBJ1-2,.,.,CASSLAGQGKDGYTF,TGTGCCAGCAGCTTAGCGGGGCAGGGAAAGGATGGCTACACCTTC
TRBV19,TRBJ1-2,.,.,CASSMRGTDGYTF,TGTGCCAGTAGTATGAGGGGGACGGATGGCTACACCTTC
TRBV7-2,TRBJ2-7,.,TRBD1,CASSVTVGTGYEQYF,TGTGCCAGCAGCGTTACAGTTGGGACAGGCTACGAGCAGTACTTC
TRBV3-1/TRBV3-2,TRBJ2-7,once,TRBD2,CASSQDRGTSGSVYEQYF,TGTGCCAGCAGCCAAGACCGTGGGACTAGCGGGAGTGTCTACGAGCAGTACTTC
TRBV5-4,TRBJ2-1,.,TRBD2,CASSPELAGVHEQFF,TGTGCCAGCAGCCCCGAACTAGCGGGAGTTCATGAGCAGTTCTTC
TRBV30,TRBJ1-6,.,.,CAWSLHLTRGYNSPLHF,TGTGCCTGGAGTCTACACCTAACAAGAGGCTATAATTCACCCCTCCACTTT
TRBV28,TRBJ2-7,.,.,CASSGGGRAGVNEQYF,TGTGCCAGCAGTGGGGGAGGCAGGGCGGGTGTTAACGAGCAGTACTTC
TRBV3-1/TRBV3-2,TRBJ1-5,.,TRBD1,CASSQDMRTGANQPQHF,TGTGCCAGCAGCCAAGATATGCGGACAGGGGCCAATCAGCCCCAGCATTTT
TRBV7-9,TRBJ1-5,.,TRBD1,CATKSLGQGYNQPQHF,TGTGCCACCAAATCACTCGGACAGGGGTACAATCAGCCCCAGCATTTT
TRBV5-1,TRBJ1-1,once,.,CASSLGGQKNTEAFF,TGCGCCAGCAGCCTAGGAGGACAGAAGAACACTGAAGCTTTCTTT
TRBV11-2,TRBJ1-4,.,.,CASSPLATNEKLFF,TGTGCCAGCAGCCCCCTAGCAACTAATGAAAAACTGTTTTTT
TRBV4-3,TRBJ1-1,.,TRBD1,CASSQFGQGGRTTEAFF,TGCGCCAGCAGCCAATTCGGTCAGGGGGGCCGTACGACTGAAGCTTTCTTT
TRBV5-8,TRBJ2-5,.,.,CASRGWGRETQYF,TGTGCCAGCAGAGGATGGGGGCGGGAGACCCAGTACTTC
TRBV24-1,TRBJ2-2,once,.,CATSDLGTPRDTGELFF,TGTGCCACCAGTGATCTCGGGACACCGAGGGACACCGGGGAGCTGTTTTTT
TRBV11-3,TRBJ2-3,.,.,CASSRLGGPADTQYF,TGTGCCAGCAGCCGTTTGGGGGGGCCCGCAGATACGCAGTATTTT
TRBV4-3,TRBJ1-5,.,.,CASSQEVGQFGQPQHF,TGCGCCAGCAGCCAAGAAGTAGGACAGTTCGGTCAGCCCCAGCATTTT
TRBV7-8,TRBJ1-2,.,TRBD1,CASSPRTGERGRYTF,TGTGCCAGCAGCCCCCGGACAGGCGAAAGGGGTCGCTACACCTTC
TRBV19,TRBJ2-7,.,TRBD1,CASSIGQGARSYEQYF,TGTGCCAGTAGTATAGGACAGGGGGCGAGGTCCTACGAGCAGTACTTC
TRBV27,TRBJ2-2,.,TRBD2,CASSLSSGGRTGELFF,TGTGCCAGCAGTTTGTCTAGCGGGGGACGTACCGGGGAGCTGTTTTTT
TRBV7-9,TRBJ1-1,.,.,CASNIGVNTEAFF,TGTGCCAGCAACATCGGGGTGAACACTGAAGCTTTCTTT
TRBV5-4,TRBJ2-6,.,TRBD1,CASSSNRGPRSGANVLTF,TGTGCCAGCAGCTCGAACAGGGGGCCGAGGTCTGGGGCCAACGTCCTGACTTTC
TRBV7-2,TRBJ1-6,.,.,CASSLGAGTRSPLHF,TGTGCCAGCAGCTTGGGGGCAGGGACCCGTTCACCCCTCCACTTT